Below, one T cell receptor (beta chain) is given with its context. The data originate from a study of blood T cell repertoires in COVID-19. Background on the study: The United States, Italy and Spain supplied acute and convalescent COVID-19 samples. Nucleic acid was either cDNA or gDNA, and it came from T cells, B-cell-depleted T cells, or PBMCs.

Germline values: CDR1 SGHNT, CDR2 YYREEE (reference sequence). This CDR3 contains 14 residues. Trimming removed 4 bases from V and 2 bases from J, with 12 bases in between. In the original analysis: The authors estimated nucleated cell counts from reference gene primer amplification. Sequencing used immunoSEQ multiplex PCR; TCRdb keeps in-frame clones, though not all of them. Clone size and the V and J calls come from that table; the DNA yielded D and trimming. The data show roughly 150,000 clones, under 95% seen once. V gene TRBV5-4 combines with J gene TRBJ1-2; D is possibly TRBD1 (5 bases). The material sequenced was peripheral blood. This receptor was identified in a man aged 60 to 75 with active or convalescent COVID-19. Written as DNA, the CDR3 is TGTGCCAGCAGCCCAGACAGCAGGAACTATGGCTACACCTTC. This gives the protein CASSPDSRNYGYTF. Complete variable domain (other parts from reference TRBV5-4 and TRBJ1-2): ETGVTQSPTHLIKTRGQQVTLRCSSQSGHNTVSWYQQALGQGPQFIFQYYREEENGRGNFPPRFSGLQFPNYSSELNVNALELDDSALYLCASSPDSRNYGYTFGSGTRLTVV.